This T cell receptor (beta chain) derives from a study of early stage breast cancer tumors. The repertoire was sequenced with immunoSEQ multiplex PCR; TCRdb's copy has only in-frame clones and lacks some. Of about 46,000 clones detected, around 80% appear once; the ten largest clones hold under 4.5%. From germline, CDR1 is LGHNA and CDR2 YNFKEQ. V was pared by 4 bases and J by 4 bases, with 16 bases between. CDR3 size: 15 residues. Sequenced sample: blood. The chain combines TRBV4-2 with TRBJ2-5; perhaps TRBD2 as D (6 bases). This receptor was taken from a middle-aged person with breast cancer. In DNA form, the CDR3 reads TGTGCCAGCAGCCCCAGAGGAGGGGTCGGAGAGACCCAGTACTTC. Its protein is CASSPRGGVGETQYF.